This T cell receptor (beta chain) was identified during a study of blood T cell repertoires in COVID-19. Background on the study: Donors in the United States, Italy and Spain gave samples during acute or convalescent COVID-19. PBMCs, B-cell-depleted T cells, or T cells provided the cDNA or gDNA that made up the material.

Original processing methods: Nucleated cell number was recorded as an estimate derived from reference gene primer amplification. This table comes from immunoSEQ multiplex PCR, and its TCRdb copy is limited to in-frame clones, with some not included. That table supplies the V and J calls and clone size; D and trimming were determined from the DNA. The repertoire consists of approximately 240,000 clones, with about 88% occurring once and the leading ten covering roughly 2%. This TCR was recovered from a woman aged 40 to 55 who had recovered from COVID-19. Sequenced material: peripheral blood.

CDR3 in amino acids: CASSLGPTASYNSPLHF. CDR3 coding DNA: TGTGCCAGCAGTTTAGGTCCTACCGCGTCCTATAATTCACCCCTCCACTTT. This rearrangement joins TRBV27 to TRBJ1-6; D gene unclear. The V gene's germline CDR1 is MNHEY and CDR2 SMNVEV (reference sequence). V lost 2 bases, J lost 1 base, and 12 bases lay in between. The CDR3 has 17 residues.